The source of this T cell receptor beta chain is a study of shared clonotypes between healthy human individuals. V was trimmed by 5 bases and J by 5 bases, leaving 12 bases between them. Germline V gene data show CDR1 as MNHEY and CDR2 as SMNVEV (reference sequence). The CDR3 totals 14 residues. The protocol was immunoSEQ multiplex PCR, while the TCRdb copy is restricted to in-frame clones and leaves out a portion. The repertoire holds around 2,000,000 clones, 85% to 95% seen once, with under 0.15% in the top ten. The V call is TRBV27, the J call TRBJ2-2; the D call may be TRBD1 or TRBD2 (5 bases each). Specimen: naive CD4+ T cells sorted from blood. This sample's subset: CD45RA+ positively selected. This clonotype was obtained from a man younger than 35 in good health. CDR3 nucleotides: TGTGCCAGCAGTATCCCAGGGAGAACCGGGGAGCTGTTTTTT. Translated: CASSIPGRTGELFF.